This T cell receptor beta chain was identified during a study of T cell responses to AZD1222 COVID-19 vaccine. Sequenced by immunoSEQ multiplex PCR; TCRdb stores in-frame clones only, minus some. The data show about 120,000 clones, 80% to 90% seen once. Concerning this clone: Its target is unknown.

General study points: Only a handful of individuals given AZD1222 were seropositive at baseline. The span of vaccine-associated CD4 TCRs extended across spike, with dominance at 160-218 and 743-854. Repertoires were collected only later (after the peak T cell response had occurred). Unmutated variant regions are reportedly the target of nearly half of TCRs that are spike-specific.

The CDR3 is 17 amino acids. V was pared by 3 bases and J by 3 bases, with 12 bases of the junction left unmatched. Germline CDR1 and CDR2: LNHDA and SQIVND (reference sequence). The sample consisted of peripheral blood, taken on day 0 of MenACWY control vaccination. This TCR came from an adult in good health. The V gene is TRBV19, the J gene TRBJ1-1; 8 bases agree with TRBD1. The CDR3 loop is CASSIGQGFVWDTEAFF. The CDR3 DNA is TGTGCCAGTAGTATCGGACAGGGTTTTGTATGGGACACTGAAGCTTTCTTT. Using reference TRBV19 and TRBJ1-1 for the parts outside the CDR3, the full variable domain is DGGITQSPKYLFRKEGQNVTLSCEQNLNHDAMYWYRQDPGQGLRLIYYSQIVNDFQKGDIAEGYSVSREKKESFPLTVTSAQKNPTAFYLCASSIGQGFVWDTEAFFGQGTRLTVV.